Sample share makes the clone carrying this T cell receptor beta chain large. Antigen specificity is unknown. As an off-target read in a library built for alpha chains, this beta chain has a frequency of little significance. This record belongs to a study of spatial heterogeneity in lung cancer. Study as a whole: There were consistently more beta-chain sequences detected than alpha-chain sequences. For tumor regions, TCR transcript counts showed a strong correlation with a T cell module score derived from matched bulk RNA-seq. Notes on the study in general: Counts of expanded intratumoral alpha and beta TCRs tracked tumor mutation counts.

J was trimmed by 4 bases and V by 2 bases; bases with no gene match: 2. The V gene's germline CDR1 is SNHLY and CDR2 FYNNEI. The CDR3 sequence is 14 residues long. TCRdb processed the 5' RACE reads anew with MiXCR; each CDR3 protein has one entry. Among fewer than 3,000 distinct CDR3 sequences listed, under 55% were seen once. The time point is: sample taken at primary tumor resection. The 65 or so donors had untreated early-stage non-small cell lung cancer. The sequenced material consisted of unsorted whole RNA from tumor, nontumor lung or frozen PBMC. The chain uses TRBV2 and TRBJ2-1, with 7 bases aligning to TRBD2. This clonotype was obtained from a male donor with early-stage non-small cell lung cancer. The sample here was lung tumor tissue, taken at surgery. CDR3 bases: TGTGCCAGCAGTGAATTGGGGGGGTACAATGAGCAGTTCTTC. This gives the protein CASSELGGYNEQFF.